Listed below are T cell receptor beta chains from one sample, sequenced in a study of OX40 agonist ivuxolimab in advanced cancers. Repertoires were generated with immunoSEQ multiplex PCR, while TCRdb's copy carries only in-frame clones and drops some. The table has about 26,000 clones, 83% seen once; the top ten hold 9% to 15%. This specimen consisted of CD4+ or CD8+ T cells sorted from blood, obtained in a trial of the OX40 agonist ivuxolimab. Receptors were obtained from an adult with an advanced solid tumor such as melanoma, head and neck, liver or kidney cancer. CDR3s include the opening cysteine and the closing phenylalanine or tryptophan. D genes are given only for firm matches. The listing skips clone size in some rows; elsewhere it reads once, few, many or a size class.

abundance: .
d_gene: .
j_gene: TRBJ2-7
v_gene: TRBV21-1
CDR3nt: TGTGCCAGCACCACCCGGACAAAGAGCTCCTACGAGCAGTACTTC
CDR3aa: CASTTRTKSSYEQYF

abundance: .
d_gene: .
j_gene: TRBJ2-7
v_gene: TRBV5-5
CDR3nt: TGTGCCAGCAGCCCGACCTCCTACGAGCAGTACTTC
CDR3aa: CASSPTSYEQYF

abundance: .
d_gene: .
j_gene: TRBJ2-2
v_gene: TRBV7-2
CDR3nt: TGTGCCAGTCAAGGACTCACCGGGGAGCTGTTTTTT
CDR3aa: CASQGLTGELFF

abundance: .
d_gene: .
j_gene: TRBJ1-2
v_gene: TRBV7-8
CDR3nt: TGTGCCAGCAGCCCGCGCCAGGCAGGCGGTCTCTATGGCTACACCTTC
CDR3aa: CASSPRQAGGLYGYTF

abundance: .
d_gene: .
j_gene: TRBJ1-1
v_gene: TRBV27
CDR3nt: TGTGCCAGCAGCTACAGGTGGGACACTGAAGCTTTCTTT
CDR3aa: CASSYRWDTEAFF

abundance: .
d_gene: .
j_gene: TRBJ1-2
v_gene: TRBV6-1
CDR3nt: TGTGCCAGCGGTTTACAGGGTCTCTATGGCTACACCTTC
CDR3aa: CASGLQGLYGYTF

abundance: .
d_gene: .
j_gene: TRBJ2-7
v_gene: TRBV7-9
CDR3nt: TGTGCCAGCAGCTTATCCGGCAGTGCCTACGAGCAGTACTTC
CDR3aa: CASSLSGSAYEQYF

abundance: .
d_gene: .
j_gene: TRBJ2-1
v_gene: TRBV15
CDR3nt: TGTGCCACCTCAAGCGGGCCCAGAGCCAATGAGCAGTTCTTC
CDR3aa: CATSSGPRANEQFF

abundance: .
d_gene: TRBD1
j_gene: TRBJ1-1
v_gene: TRBV6-5
CDR3nt: TGTGCCAGCAGTTACAGTCAGGGGGTCCACACTGAAGCTTTCTTT
CDR3aa: CASSYSQGVHTEAFF

abundance: .
d_gene: .
j_gene: TRBJ1-2
v_gene: TRBV11-2
CDR3nt: TGTGCCAGCAGCTTAGAGGTGAAGGGCTATGGCTACACCTTC
CDR3aa: CASSLEVKGYGYTF

abundance: few
d_gene: .
j_gene: TRBJ1-6
v_gene: TRBV15
CDR3nt: TGTGCCACCAGCAGCAGGGATGGGTCACCCCTCCACTTT
CDR3aa: CATSSRDGSPLHF

abundance: once
d_gene: TRBD1
j_gene: TRBJ1-4
v_gene: TRBV5-8
CDR3nt: TGTGCCTCTCGCGACAGGGATAATGAAAAACTGTTTTTT
CDR3aa: CASRDRDNEKLFF

abundance: medium-sized
d_gene: .
j_gene: TRBJ2-7
v_gene: TRBV7-9
CDR3nt: TGTGCCAGCAGCTTAGCGACAGCCTACGAGCAGTACTTC
CDR3aa: CASSLATAYEQYF

abundance: .
d_gene: TRBD1
j_gene: TRBJ1-1
v_gene: TRBV19
CDR3nt: TGTGCCAGTATTTACTCCGGGACAGGGAGTCTCACTGAAGCTTTCTTT
CDR3aa: CASIYSGTGSLTEAFF

abundance: .
d_gene: .
j_gene: TRBJ1-4
v_gene: TRBV2
CDR3nt: TGTGCCAGCAGATCGGGGTTGGAAAAACTGTTTTTT
CDR3aa: CASRSGLEKLFF

abundance: .
d_gene: .
j_gene: TRBJ2-4
v_gene: TRBV7-2
CDR3nt: TGTGCCAGCAGCTTAGATTGGGGGGGGGCCGCCAAAAACATTCAGTACTTC
CDR3aa: CASSLDWGGAAKNIQYF

abundance: once
d_gene: .
j_gene: TRBJ2-2
v_gene: TRBV7-2
CDR3nt: TGTGCCAGCAGCTTAGCGCGAGGCACCGGGGAGCTGTTTTTT
CDR3aa: CASSLARGTGELFF

abundance: .
d_gene: TRBD2
j_gene: TRBJ2-7
v_gene: TRBV29-1
CDR3nt: TGCAGCGTTGAAGATGCTAGCGGGGCCTACGAGCAGTACTTC
CDR3aa: CSVEDASGAYEQYF

abundance: .
d_gene: TRBD1
j_gene: TRBJ1-1
v_gene: TRBV4-2
CDR3nt: TGTGCCAGCAGCCAACCCGACAGGGAAGACACTGAAGCTTTCTTT
CDR3aa: CASSQPDREDTEAFF

abundance: .
d_gene: TRBD1
j_gene: TRBJ2-7
v_gene: TRBV27
CDR3nt: TGTGCCAGCAGTAGGCCAGGGGGCAATTACGAGCAGTACTTC
CDR3aa: CASSRPGGNYEQYF

abundance: .
d_gene: .
j_gene: TRBJ2-2
v_gene: TRBV18
CDR3nt: TGTGCCAGCTCACCAGGTTCCGACACCGGGGAGCTGTTTTTT
CDR3aa: CASSPGSDTGELFF

abundance: .
d_gene: .
j_gene: TRBJ1-4
v_gene: TRBV6-5
CDR3nt: TGTGCCAGCAGTTACACTGGGACGGGGAATGAAAAACTGTTTTTT
CDR3aa: CASSYTGTGNEKLFF

abundance: .
d_gene: .
j_gene: TRBJ1-2
v_gene: TRBV19
CDR3nt: TGTGCCAGTATTCCGCCGGGACACAACTATGGCTACACCTTC
CDR3aa: CASIPPGHNYGYTF

abundance: .
d_gene: .
j_gene: TRBJ2-1
v_gene: TRBV10-1
CDR3nt: TGCGCCAGCAGTGACCCCGCTAGCGAGGGGCAGTTCTTC
CDR3aa: CASSDPASEGQFF

abundance: .
d_gene: .
j_gene: TRBJ1-1
v_gene: TRBV1
CDR3nt: TGCACCAGCAGCCAAGAGGCAGCCCGCCCCGGCACTGAAGCTTTCTTT
CDR3aa: CTSSQEAARPGTEAFF

abundance: .
d_gene: .
j_gene: TRBJ1-2
v_gene: TRBV6-1
CDR3nt: TGTGCCAGCACCGAACTGGAGGGTAGCTATGGCTACACCTTC
CDR3aa: CASTELEGSYGYTF

abundance: .
d_gene: .
j_gene: TRBJ1-1
v_gene: TRBV25-1
CDR3nt: TGTGCCAGCAGTGAATCTCAGGGGATGAACACTGAAGCTTTCTTT
CDR3aa: CASSESQGMNTEAFF

abundance: .
d_gene: .
j_gene: TRBJ2-7
v_gene: TRBV6-5
CDR3nt: TGTGCCAGCAGTTACTCCGAGGGGACCTACGAGCAGTACTTC
CDR3aa: CASSYSEGTYEQYF

abundance: .
d_gene: TRBD1
j_gene: TRBJ1-2
v_gene: TRBV6-1
CDR3nt: TGTGCCAGCAGTTGGTTGGACAGGGCAAGCTATGGCTACACCTTC
CDR3aa: CASSWLDRASYGYTF

abundance: .
d_gene: TRBD2
j_gene: TRBJ2-1
v_gene: TRBV7-9
CDR3nt: TGTGCCAGCAGCTTAGCGCGGGGGGAGATGAATGAGCAGTTCTTC
CDR3aa: CASSLARGEMNEQFF

abundance: medium-sized
d_gene: .
j_gene: TRBJ1-3
v_gene: TRBV4-2
CDR3nt: TGTGCCAGCAGCCTGAGTAGGGAATTAACTGGAAACACCATATATTTT
CDR3aa: CASSLSRELTGNTIYF

abundance: .
d_gene: .
j_gene: TRBJ1-2
v_gene: TRBV19
CDR3nt: TGTGCCAGTAGTATCCTAGCCTCTAACTATGGCTACACCTTC
CDR3aa: CASSILASNYGYTF

abundance: .
d_gene: .
j_gene: TRBJ1-2
v_gene: TRBV4-1
CDR3nt: TGCGCCAGCAAAGGAGAGGGGCTGTGGTTTGGCTACACCTTC
CDR3aa: CASKGEGLWFGYTF

abundance: .
d_gene: .
j_gene: TRBJ1-1
v_gene: TRBV10-3
CDR3nt: TGTGCCATCCAGGACAGCCAGAACACTGAAGCTTTCTTT
CDR3aa: CAIQDSQNTEAFF

abundance: .
d_gene: .
j_gene: TRBJ2-1
v_gene: TRBV7-3
CDR3nt: TGTGCCAGCAGCTTAAACGGGGGAAATGAGCAGTTCTTC
CDR3aa: CASSLNGGNEQFF

abundance: .
d_gene: .
j_gene: TRBJ1-1
v_gene: TRBV19
CDR3nt: TGTGCCAGTGACCAATACGGCAATATGAACACTGAAGCTTTCTTT
CDR3aa: CASDQYGNMNTEAFF

abundance: .
d_gene: TRBD1
j_gene: TRBJ1-5
v_gene: TRBV19
CDR3nt: TGTGCCAGTAGTCCGGACAGGGACCGCAATCAGCCCCAGCATTTT
CDR3aa: CASSPDRDRNQPQHF

abundance: .
d_gene: .
j_gene: TRBJ1-1
v_gene: TRBV27
CDR3nt: TGTGCCAGCAGTCTACGGGTAGGCACTGAAGCTTTCTTT
CDR3aa: CASSLRVGTEAFF

abundance: few
d_gene: .
j_gene: TRBJ2-1
v_gene: TRBV7-5
CDR3nt: TGTGTCAGAAGCCACGGGGCTTTTGAGCAGTTCTTC
CDR3aa: CVRSHGAFEQFF

abundance: .
d_gene: .
j_gene: TRBJ1-5
v_gene: TRBV27
CDR3nt: TGTGCCAGCAGTTTAAGGGGGAATCAGCCCCAGCATTTT
CDR3aa: CASSLRGNQPQHF

abundance: .
d_gene: .
j_gene: TRBJ1-5
v_gene: TRBV6-4
CDR3nt: TGTGCCTTGACGGTCCCGAATAGCAATCAGCCCCAGCATTTT
CDR3aa: CALTVPNSNQPQHF

abundance: .
d_gene: TRBD1
j_gene: TRBJ2-2
v_gene: TRBV7-2
CDR3nt: TGTGCCAGCAGCAGAGGAAAGGACAGGACCTACACCGGGGAGCTGTTTTTT
CDR3aa: CASSRGKDRTYTGELFF